This T cell receptor beta chain comes out of a study of blood T cell repertoires in COVID-19. Turning to the study itself: The samples span acute and convalescent COVID-19 from the United States, Italy and Spain. Sample material is recorded as cDNA or gDNA derived from T cells, B-cell-depleted T cells, or PBMCs.

Participants were placed into cohorts based on the clinical history they reported. As processed by the authors: Reference gene primer amplification gave estimated nucleated cell counts. Generated by immunoSEQ multiplex PCR, the TCRdb table keeps only in-frame clones and is missing some. The DNA gave D and trimming, while V, J and clone size come from that table. Among 250,000 to 300,000 clones, about 86% were seen once, and the ten largest hold over 4%. Sequencing was done on a sample of PBMCs or T cells enriched from blood (not recorded which). The receptor comes from a man in his thirties or forties with acute COVID-19.

The CDR3 coding sequence is TGTGCCAGCAGCTTCCTACCGGGACAGGGTCCAGATACGCAGTATTTT. The encoded protein is CASSFLPGQGPDTQYF. This chain connects TRBV11-2 to TRBJ2-3, with TRBD1 identical over 9 bases. The V gene's germline CDR1 is SGHAT and CDR2 FQNNGV. The CDR3 length is 16 residues. V shed 3 bases and J 4 bases; nucleotides not matched to a gene: 8.